This T cell receptor beta chain derives from a study of T cell changes during pregnancy in multiple sclerosis. Measured with immunoSEQ multiplex PCR; TCRdb has only the in-frame clones, and not every one. This table holds 25,000 to 30,000 clones, around 90% found once. Germline CDR1 SGHVS, CDR2 FQNEAQ. This CDR3 spans 14 amino acids. The V gene end was trimmed by 5 bases and the J gene end by 6 bases; junction bases not matched to a gene: 4. This clonotype was sampled from a female donor in good health, enrolled as a control in a pregnancy study. This chain connects TRBV7-8 to TRBJ1-6; TRBD1 matches at 7 bases. The specimen comprised CD4+ T cells from peripheral blood mononuclear cells, sampled in the first trimester of pregnancy. In DNA, the CDR3 is TGTGCCAGCAGCCTCTACAGGGGTAATTCACCCCTCCACTTT. Translation: CASSLYRGNSPLHF.